The rows below give T cell receptor beta chains drawn from one sample of a study of T cells in localized non-small cell lung cancer. Some clones are missing from TCRdb's copy, which holds only in-frame ones; the method was immunoSEQ multiplex PCR. Of tens of thousands of clones in the sample, approximately 90% were seen once. This sample comprised peripheral blood, obtained before any cancer treatment. These receptors came from a woman aged 40-69 years with stage I squamous cell lung carcinoma. Each CDR3 is given with its conserved first and last residue. A D gene is named only where the DNA matches it firmly. Clone sizes are given selectively: once, few, many, or a class where the clone is expanded.

CDR3nt | CDR3aa | j_gene | d_gene | abundance | v_gene
TGTGCCTGGAACCTTTTCTCCTATAATTCACCCCTCCACTTT | CAWNLFSYNSPLHF | TRBJ1-6 | . | . | TRBV30
TGCGCCAGCAGCTCGGGACAGAGCTCCTACAATGAGCAGTTCTTC | CASSSGQSSYNEQFF | TRBJ2-1 | TRBD1 | . | TRBV5-1
TGTGCCACCAGCAGAGGGGAAAAGCAAGAGACCCAGTACTTC | CATSRGEKQETQYF | TRBJ2-5 | . | . | TRBV15
TGTGCCAGCTCACCACCGGGGGGCTATGGCTACACCTTC | CASSPPGGYGYTF | TRBJ1-2 | . | . | TRBV18
TGTGCCAGCAGTGGACAGGGGATGGGCACTGAAGCTTTCTTT | CASSGQGMGTEAFF | TRBJ1-1 | TRBD1 | few | TRBV2
TGTGCCAGCAACCCCCGGGACGGGGGGAACTATGGCTACACCTTC | CASNPRDGGNYGYTF | TRBJ1-2 | . | . | TRBV19
TGTGCCAGCAGCTTAGGCCCGGGACAGTATAGCAATCAGCCCCAGCATTTT | CASSLGPGQYSNQPQHF | TRBJ1-5 | TRBD1 | . | TRBV7-8
TGTGCCAGCAGTTTCACTAATTCACCCCTCCACTTT | CASSFTNSPLHF | TRBJ1-6 | . | . | TRBV6-5
TGTGCCGCCGCTTGGATGAACGAGCAGTACTTC | CAAAWMNEQYF | TRBJ2-7 | . | . | TRBV6-1
TGTGCCAGCAGTTCCCAGGGTAGCGGGGGCTCAGATACGCAGTATTTT | CASSSQGSGGSDTQYF | TRBJ2-3 | TRBD2 | . | TRBV6-5
TGTGCCAGCAGCTTTTTTGAGAACACTGAAGCTTTCTTT | CASSFFENTEAFF | TRBJ1-1 | . | . | TRBV7-9
TGTGCCAGCGGGGATATGGAGGGGACAGGGGTACGCTACGAGCAGTACTTC | CASGDMEGTGVRYEQYF | TRBJ2-7 | TRBD1 | . | TRBV9
TGTGCCAGCAGTCGTACTCCGGTGGAGACCCAGTACTTC | CASSRTPVETQYF | TRBJ2-5 | . | . | TRBV2
TGTGCCAGCAGCCCGACAGGCGATCAGCCCCAGCATTTT | CASSPTGDQPQHF | TRBJ1-5 | . | . | TRBV7-8
TGTGCCAGCACTAGGGACAGGATCAATCAGCCCCAGCATTTT | CASTRDRINQPQHF | TRBJ1-5 | TRBD1 | . | TRBV2
TGTGCCAGCTCACTGAGGCAGGGCGACACCGGGGAGCTGTTTTTT | CASSLRQGDTGELFF | TRBJ2-2 | . | . | TRBV18
TGTGCCAGCAGCCAAGACGGGACAGGGAGACACAATGAGCAGTTCTTC | CASSQDGTGRHNEQFF | TRBJ2-1 | TRBD1 | . | TRBV4-2
TGCGCCAGCAGTGGGAATAGCAATCAGCCCCAGCATTTT | CASSGNSNQPQHF | TRBJ1-5 | . | . | TRBV10-2
TGTGCCAGCAGCCGGGACACCGAGGGAGAAAAACTGTTTTTT | CASSRDTEGEKLFF | TRBJ1-4 | . | . | TRBV5-4
TGTGCCTGGAGTGTAAACAGGGATCAGCCCCAGCATTTT | CAWSVNRDQPQHF | TRBJ1-5 | . | . | TRBV30
TGTGCCAGCAGCGTAGGTCTAGCGGGGGGCACAGATACGCAGTATTTT | CASSVGLAGGTDTQYF | TRBJ2-3 | TRBD2 | once | TRBV9
TGTGCCTGGAGCCGGGGGACAGGGCGCTCTAGCAATCAGCCCCAGCATTTT | CAWSRGTGRSSNQPQHF | TRBJ1-5 | TRBD1 | . | TRBV30
TGTGCCAGCAGCGTGTCTAGCGGGGAATACAATGAGCAGTTCTTC | CASSVSSGEYNEQFF | TRBJ2-1 | TRBD2 | . | TRBV9
TGTGCCAGCAGCTTGGCAGGCGGCACTAACTATGGCTACACCTTC | CASSLAGGTNYGYTF | TRBJ1-2 | . | few | TRBV5-6
TGTGCCTGGACCGGGGATCGTCCGTATGGTGAAGCTTTCTTT | CAWTGDRPYGEAFF | TRBJ1-1 | . | . | TRBV30
TGTGCCAGTGCACTACAGGGTACGACGAAAACTCAGCCCCAGCATTTT | CASALQGTTKTQPQHF | TRBJ1-5 | . | . | TRBV19
TGTGCCAGCAGCCCTGGACAGGGGGCGCGTTACGAGCAGTACTTC | CASSPGQGARYEQYF | TRBJ2-7 | TRBD1 | . | TRBV7-9
TGTGCCTGGAGTGTAGGGGGCGGCTACACCTTC | CAWSVGGGYTF | TRBJ1-2 | TRBD1 | . | TRBV30
TGTGCCAGCGCGGGACAGGGGCACTATGGCTACACCTTC | CASAGQGHYGYTF | TRBJ1-2 | TRBD1 | . | TRBV7-2
TGCGCCAGCAGCTTGGCCGCATTCGTCTCTGGAAACACCATATATTTT | CASSLAAFVSGNTIYF | TRBJ1-3 | . | . | TRBV5-1
TGCGCCAGCAGCCCAAAGGCGGGAGTCGTCGCCGGGGAGCTGTTTTTT | CASSPKAGVVAGELFF | TRBJ2-2 | TRBD2 | . | TRBV5-1
TGCGCCAGCAGCCAAGATGGACAGGGTAATGAAAAACTGTTTTTT | CASSQDGQGNEKLFF | TRBJ1-4 | TRBD1 | . | TRBV4-1
TGCGCCTCAGTGTTGGACAGGAGCACAGATACGCAGTATTTT | CASVLDRSTDTQYF | TRBJ2-3 | TRBD1 | . | TRBV5-1
TGTGCCAGCCACGAGGGCTCACCCCTCCACTTT | CASHEGSPLHF | TRBJ1-6 | . | . | TRBV2
TGTGCCAGCAGCGTACTTGCGACGAACACCGGGGAGCTGTTTTTT | CASSVLATNTGELFF | TRBJ2-2 | . | . | TRBV9
TGTGCCAGCAGCCACCAACAGGGGGCGGGTTCCTACGAGCAGTACTTC | CASSHQQGAGSYEQYF | TRBJ2-7 | TRBD1 | . | TRBV5-4
TGTGCCAGCAGTTACCGCGACGGCCCACAGGGAGCTTTCTTT | CASSYRDGPQGAFF | TRBJ1-1 | . | . | TRBV6-5
TGTGCCAGCTCACCACCGGGACAGGGCAATTCACCCCTCCACTTT | CASSPPGQGNSPLHF | TRBJ1-6 | TRBD1 | . | TRBV18
TGTGCCAGCAGCCCTGGCTGGGGGGTGGATGAGCAGTTCTTC | CASSPGWGVDEQFF | TRBJ2-1 | . | . | TRBV4-2
TGTGCCAGCAGTGCGGAGGTACGGACTGAAGCTTTCTTT | CASSAEVRTEAFF | TRBJ1-1 | . | . | TRBV2
TGTGCCAGCAGCCTAACCGGAGAGGCCAAAAACATTCAGTACTTC | CASSLTGEAKNIQYF | TRBJ2-4 | . | . | TRBV7-3
TGTGCCAGCAGGACCGACAGGGTCTCTTACGAGCAGTACTTC | CASRTDRVSYEQYF | TRBJ2-7 | TRBD1 | . | TRBV2
TGCAGCGTGACGTATAGCGGGGGGTTTGGGGAGACCCAGTACTTC | CSVTYSGGFGETQYF | TRBJ2-5 | TRBD2 | . | TRBV29-1
TGCAGCGTTGAAATCCGAGGGACGCTAAGTTCCGGGGAGCTGTTTTTT | CSVEIRGTLSSGELFF | TRBJ2-2 | . | . | TRBV29-1
TGCGCCAGCAGCTTGGCGGAGGGGGCGGCTGAAAAACTGTTTTTT | CASSLAEGAAEKLFF | TRBJ1-4 | TRBD1 | . | TRBV5-1
TGTGCTAGTGGTTTGTTAAAGGGGGCCAGGGAGACCCAGTACTTC | CASGLLKGARETQYF | TRBJ2-5 | TRBD1 | . | TRBV12-5
TGTGCCAGCAGCTTAGCTAACGAGGCGGGGGAGCAGTACTTC | CASSLANEAGEQYF | TRBJ2-7 | . | . | TRBV7-2
TGTGCCAGCAGCTTAGCACGGGTAAACACTGAAGCTTTCTTT | CASSLARVNTEAFF | TRBJ1-1 | . | . | TRBV7-9
TGTGCCAGTAAAATGGACGAGTTCGATGGCTACACCTTC | CASKMDEFDGYTF | TRBJ1-2 | . | . | TRBV19
TGTGCCAGCAGCTTTGGACAGAACACTGAAGCTTTCTTT | CASSFGQNTEAFF | TRBJ1-1 | . | . | TRBV11-2